Shown below are 25 T cell receptor beta chains from a single sample sequenced in a study of cytomegalovirus exposure and HLA in healthy donors. 60 Vbeta and 13 Jbeta primers were used in PCR. Only in-frame clones appear in the TCRdb table, and some are missing; sequencing was by immunoSEQ multiplex PCR. The sample contains about 180,000 clones, roughly 80% of which appear only once. The sequenced material came from PBMCs. These TCRs come from a female donor in good health and CMV-seronegative.

The chain employs TRBV30 and TRBJ2-5, with D possibly TRBD1 on 5 matching bases. Germline CDR1 and CDR2: GTSNPN and SVGIG (reference sequence). The CDR3 is 14 residues long. Trimming removed 0 bases at V and 0 bases at J, with 8 bases between. The CDR3 DNA is TGTGCCTGGAGTGTCAGGGCCAACCAAGAGACCCAGTACTTC. Translated: CAWSVRANQETQYF.

The J gene is TRBJ2-7, the V gene TRBV5-1; weak D call: TRBD2 (6 bases). Germline-derived CDR1 and CDR2 are SGHRS and YFSETQ. The CDR3 extends over 14 amino acids. The ends were cut back, 3 bases at V and 4 bases at J, with 14 bases in the middle. This CDR3 reads CASSWGGERYEQYF. The CDR3 DNA reads TGCGCCAGCAGCTGGGGCGGGGAACGTTACGAGCAGTACTTC. Drawing the rest from reference TRBV5-1 and TRBJ2-7, the complete variable domain is KAGVTQTPRYLIKTRGQQVTLSCSPISGHRSVSWYQQTPGQGLQFLFEYFSETQRNKGNFPGRFSGRQFSNSRSEMNVSTLELGDSALYLCASSWGGERYEQYFGPGTRLTVT.

Concerning this clone: Mismatch with germline at one junction end may stem from a read error. V and J are TRBV7-7 and TRBJ2-3; D not resolved. Germline CDR1 and CDR2: SSHAT and FNYEAQ (reference sequence). The CDR3 runs 13 residues. The chain's CDR3 is CASSLSRVDTQYF. In DNA, the CDR3 is TGTGCTAGCAGCTTAAGCCGGGTAGATACGCAGTATTTT. The variable domain in full, completed from reference TRBV7-7 and TRBJ2-3, reads GAGVSQSPRYKVTKRGQDVTLRCDPISSHATLYWYQQALGQGPEFLTYFNYEAQPDKSGLPSDRFSAERPEGSISTLTIQRTEQRDSAMYRCASSLSRVDTQYFGPGTRLTVL.

The sample holds a few counts of this clone. The chain joins TRBV7-9 to TRBJ2-5; 10 bases fit TRBD2. V lost 5 bases, J lost 1 base, and 4 bases stayed unmatched. The germline gives CDR1 SEHNR, CDR2 FQNEAQ (reference sequence). The CDR3 covers 15 residues. CDR3 sequence: CASSHWTSGQETQYF. CDR3 nucleotides: TGTGCCAGCAGCCACTGGACTAGCGGCCAAGAGACCCAGTACTTC.

There are a few counts of this clone. The chain employs TRBV7-9 and TRBJ2-5; 10 positions match TRBD2. The V and J ends lost 0 bases and 5 bases, in that order; junction bases with no gene match: 3. The CDR3 totals 15 residues. From germline, CDR1 is SEHNR and CDR2 FQNEAQ (reference sequence). The CDR3 region is CASSLASGRGETQYF. The CDR3 coding sequence is TGTGCCAGCAGCTTAGCCAGCGGGAGGGGGGAGACCCAGTACTTC.

V is TRBV27 and J is TRBJ2-1; a possible D gene is TRBD1 (6 bases). CDR1 is MNHEY, CDR2 SMNVEV, per germline (reference sequence). Trimming left V 0 bases short and J 12 bases short, with 12 bases between. The CDR3 has 13 amino acids. The CDR3 loop is CASSLSQQGTQFF. DNA for the CDR3: TGTGCCAGCAGTTTATCCCAACAGGGAACGCAGTTCTTC.

CDR3 residues: CASSLGALGQGMSETQYF. Here the CDR3 DNA reads TGCGCCAGCAGCTTGGGGGCGTTAGGACAGGGAATGTCAGAGACCCAGTACTTC. V is TRBV5-1 and J is TRBJ2-5, with TRBD1 matching 8 bases. CDR1 and CDR2 from the germline V gene are SGHRS and YFSETQ. The CDR3 length is 18 residues. V trimming: 0 bases; J trimming: 4 bases; junction bases outside the gene matches: 14.

This chain connects TRBV5-6 to TRBJ2-7; 11 bases match TRBD1. In germline, CDR1 is SGHDT, CDR2 YYEEEE. After removal of 4 bases from V and 4 bases from J, the junction contained 7 bases not matched to a gene. The CDR3 is 15 residues long. The CDR3 DNA reads as TGTGCCAGCAGCGCTAGGGGACAGGGGGTATACGAGCAGTACTTC. It specifies CASSARGQGVYEQYF.

V and J are TRBV7-2 and TRBJ1-2; D not resolved. Germline V lookup: CDR1 SGHTA, CDR2 FQGNSA. The CDR3 totals 13 residues. Trimming left V 1 base short and J 5 bases short, with 8 bases between. In DNA, the CDR3 is TGTGCCAGCAGCTTAGAGGCGGGATATGGCTACACCTTC. Translating gives CASSLEAGYGYTF.

CDR3 sequence: CASSYMENSPLHF. CDR3 in DNA: TGTGCCAGCAGCTATATGGAGAATTCACCCCTCCACTTT. The V and J genes are TRBV9 and TRBJ1-6; D is unresolved. CDR3 length: 13 residues. In germline, CDR1 is SGDLS, CDR2 YYNGEE. Trimming shortened V by 4 bases and J by 7 bases, and 9 bases separated the two germline ends.

Of note for this clone: Within the sample, other DNA sequences also encode this same CDR3. The CDR3 protein is CASSQVEGDEQYF. The CDR3 region has the DNA TGTGCCAGCAGCCAAGTTGAGGGGGATGAGCAGTACTTC. This chain uses TRBV4-2 with TRBJ2-7, with D possibly matching TRBD1 (6 bases). Trimming cost V 1 base and J 7 bases, with 11 bases left between them. From germline, CDR1 is LGHNA and CDR2 YNFKEQ. The CDR3 consists of 13 residues.

The chain recombines TRBV4-3 with TRBJ2-1; TRBD1 matches 9 bases. This CDR3 contains 17 residues. J gave up 4 bases and V 0 bases, and 7 bases lay outside the gene matches. Germline V lookup: CDR1 LGHNA, CDR2 YSLEER. This chain's CDR3 is CASSQDTGTGRYNEQFF. The CDR3 DNA is TGCGCCAGCAGCCAAGATACCGGGACAGGGAGATACAATGAGCAGTTCTTC.

The chain links TRBV19 to TRBJ1-1; D is ambiguous. The germline gives CDR1 LNHDA, CDR2 SQIVND (reference sequence). The CDR3 sequence is 13 residues long. V was pared by 3 bases and J by 1 base, with 6 bases between. CDR3 DNA sequence: TGTGCCAGTAGTATTGGAGCGAACACTGAAGCTTTCTTT. Its translation is CASSIGANTEAFF.

The chain couples TRBV7-9 to TRBJ2-7; no clear D. Trimming took 0 bases from V and 5 from J, leaving 11 bases between them. CDR3 length equals 14 residues. The germline gives CDR1 SEHNR, CDR2 FQNEAQ (reference sequence). CDR3 DNA: TGTGCCAGCAGCTTAGCGAGGCAGAACGACGAGCAGTACTTC. Translated, it gives CASSLARQNDEQYF.

For the CDR3, the DNA is TGTGCCATCAGGGATAGCGCTGGGGCCAACGTCCTGACTTTC. Translated: CAIRDSAGANVLTF. This chain connects TRBV10-3 to TRBJ2-6; possibly TRBD2 for D (5 bases). V dropped 6 bases and J dropped 2 bases, with 8 bases sitting between them. The CDR3 loop spans 14 amino acids. Germline assignment: CDR1 ENHRY and CDR2 SYGVKD.

The rearrangement links TRBV19 to TRBJ2-7; 10 nucleotides agree with TRBD1. Trimming at V came to 4 bases and at J to 6 bases, leaving 9 bases not matched to a gene. CDR3 length: 15 amino acids. Germline-derived CDR1 and CDR2 are LNHDA and SQIVND (reference sequence). CDR3 DNA: TGTGCCAGTAGTACCCGAGGGGACAGGGGAGGCGAGCAGTACTTC. Translating gives CASSTRGDRGGEQYF.

Note on this clone: Lacking the conserved final phenylalanine or tryptophan, this CDR3 likely reflects a read error. The DNA is omitted, as the CDR3 cannot be located on it reliably, and the CDR3 follows TCRdb's listing. The chain is built from TRBV28 and TRBJ2-3; TRBD2, as called in the table, went unchecked against the DNA. Termini included, the CDR3 measures 14 amino acids. CDR1 MDHEN and CDR2 SYDVKM come from the germline V gene. The CDR3 loop reads CASSPRTSGVPRSV.

This chain connects TRBV6-5 to TRBJ2-1; TRBD1 matches 7 bases. This CDR3 spans 13 amino acids. The germline V gene encodes CDR1 MNHEY and CDR2 SVGAGI. J was trimmed by 8 bases and V by 2 bases; bases with no gene match: 3. As DNA, the CDR3 is TGTGCCAGCAGTTACGGACAGGTGGATGAGCAGTTCTTC. Amino acids: CASSYGQVDEQFF.

V is TRBV6-5 and J is TRBJ2-5; D is possibly TRBD2 (6 bases). Per germline, CDR1 MNHEY and CDR2 SVGAGI. The length of the CDR3 is 12 residues. The V gene lost 8 bases and the J gene lost 11 bases, with 18 bases spanning the gap. The CDR3 region has the DNA TGTGCCAGCTTAGCAGGGTCGGGGGAGCAGTACTTC. Translating it yields CASLAGSGEQYF.

This clone occurred a few times. The gene calls are TRBV28 and TRBJ1-5, with 7 bases identical to TRBD1. With V trimmed by 4 bases and J by 5 bases, 5 bases remained unmatched. The CDR3 extends over 14 amino acids. Germline V gene lookup returns CDR1 MDHEN and CDR2 SYDVKM. In DNA form, the CDR3 reads TGTGCCAGCAGTTGGGACAGTCTTTATCAGCCCCAGCATTTT. It translates to CASSWDSLYQPQHF.

The J gene is TRBJ2-2, the V gene TRBV27, with TRBD2 matching over 9 bases. Per the germline V gene, CDR1 is MNHEY and CDR2 is SMNVEV (reference sequence). V was pared by 5 bases and J by 4 bases, with 5 bases of the junction left unmatched. This CDR3 has 15 amino acids. The CDR3 DNA sequence: TGTGCCAGCAGTCGGCAGACTAGCGGCACCGGGGAGCTGTTTTTT. This translates into CASSRQTSGTGELFF.

This clone was picked up one time. The identical CDR3 is also encoded by other nucleotide sequences in the sample. The rearrangement joins TRBV19 to TRBJ1-1; D uncertain. This CDR3 comprises 13 residues. Germline CDR1 and CDR2: LNHDA and SQIVND (reference sequence). Trimming took 3 bases from V and 2 from J, leaving 7 bases between them. This chain's CDR3 is CASSINSNTEAFF. The CDR3 nucleotides read TGTGCCAGTAGTATTAACAGCAACACTGAAGCTTTCTTT. Combining the CDR3 with reference TRBV19 and TRBJ1-1 gives the whole variable domain DGGITQSPKYLFRKEGQNVTLSCEQNLNHDAMYWYRQDPGQGLRLIYYSQIVNDFQKGDIAEGYSVSREKKESFPLTVTSAQKNPTAFYLCASSINSNTEAFFGQGTRLTVV.

The genes are TRBV27 and TRBJ1-2; TRBD1 matches at 9 bases. Germline CDR1 MNHEY, CDR2 SMNVEV (reference sequence). CDR3 length: 14 residues. With 2 bases clipped from V and 3 bases from J, the junction kept 1 base outside the gene matches. In DNA form, the CDR3 reads TGTGCCAGCAGTTTAACAGGGGGCGACTATGGCTACACCTTC. Residues: CASSLTGGDYGYTF.

This clone has only one observation. The CDR3 region is CASSHSGSSYNEQFF. CDR3 DNA: TGTGCCAGCAGCCATAGCGGTAGCTCCTACAATGAGCAGTTCTTC. This rearrangement joins TRBV27 to TRBJ2-1; D may be TRBD2 (6 bases). The CDR3 sequence is 15 residues long. In germline, CDR1 is MNHEY, CDR2 SMNVEV (reference sequence). V shed 6 bases and J shed 0 bases, with 12 bases lying between them.

This clone was seen only a few times. The CDR3 sequence: CASSIGQVYNEQYF. For the CDR3, the DNA is TGTGCCAGTAGTATAGGACAGGTTTACAACGAGCAGTACTTC. V gene TRBV19 combines with J gene TRBJ2-7, with D maybe TRBD1 (6 bases). Germline V lookup: CDR1 LNHDA, CDR2 SQIVND (reference sequence). The CDR3 totals 14 residues. The V end was cut by 1 base, the J end by 5 bases, with 12 bases between.